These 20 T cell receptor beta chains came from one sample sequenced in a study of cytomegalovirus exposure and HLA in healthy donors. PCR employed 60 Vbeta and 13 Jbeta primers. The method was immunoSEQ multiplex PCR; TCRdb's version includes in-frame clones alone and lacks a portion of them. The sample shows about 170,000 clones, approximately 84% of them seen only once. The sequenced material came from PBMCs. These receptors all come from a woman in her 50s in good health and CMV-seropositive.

The CDR3 coding sequence is TGTGCCAGCAGTTACGGAGGGATGAGAGATACGCAGTATTTT. As protein: CASSYGGMRDTQYF. The chain couples TRBV6-5 to TRBJ2-3; D possibly corresponds to TRBD2 (6 bases). V lost 2 bases, J lost 5 bases, and 11 bases lay in between. The length of the CDR3 is 14 residues. Germline V gives CDR1 MNHEY, CDR2 SVGAGI.

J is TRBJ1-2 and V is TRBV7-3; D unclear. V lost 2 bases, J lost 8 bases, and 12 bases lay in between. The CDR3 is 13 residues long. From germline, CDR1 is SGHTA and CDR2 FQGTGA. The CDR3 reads CASSLGSGQGYTF. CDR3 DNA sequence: TGTGCCAGCAGCTTAGGGAGCGGGCAGGGCTACACCTTC.

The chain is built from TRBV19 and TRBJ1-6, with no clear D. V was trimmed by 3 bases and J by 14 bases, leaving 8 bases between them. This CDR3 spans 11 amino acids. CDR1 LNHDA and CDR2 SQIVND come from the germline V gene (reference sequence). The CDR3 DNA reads TGTGCCAGTAGTATCGGGGATTCCCTCCACTTT. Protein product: CASSIGDSLHF.

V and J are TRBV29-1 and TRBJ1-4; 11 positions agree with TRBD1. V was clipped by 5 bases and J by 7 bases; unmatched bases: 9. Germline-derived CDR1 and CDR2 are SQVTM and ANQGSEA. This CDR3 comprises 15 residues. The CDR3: CSVSGTGGRSEKLFF. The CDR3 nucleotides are TGCAGCGTTTCCGGGACAGGGGGGAGAAGTGAAAAACTGTTTTTT.

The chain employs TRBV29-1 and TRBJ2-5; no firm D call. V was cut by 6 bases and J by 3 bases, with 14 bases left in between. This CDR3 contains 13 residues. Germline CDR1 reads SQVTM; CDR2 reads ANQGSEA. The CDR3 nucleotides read TGCAGCGTCAGGAACAGCCGGAAAGAGACCCAGTACTTC. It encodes CSVRNSRKETQYF.

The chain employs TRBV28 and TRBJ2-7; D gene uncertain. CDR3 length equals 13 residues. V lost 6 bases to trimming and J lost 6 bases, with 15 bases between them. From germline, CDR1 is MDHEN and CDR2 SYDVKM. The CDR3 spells CASSHWASPEQYF. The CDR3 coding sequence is TGTGCCAGCAGCCACTGGGCCTCCCCCGAGCAGTACTTC.

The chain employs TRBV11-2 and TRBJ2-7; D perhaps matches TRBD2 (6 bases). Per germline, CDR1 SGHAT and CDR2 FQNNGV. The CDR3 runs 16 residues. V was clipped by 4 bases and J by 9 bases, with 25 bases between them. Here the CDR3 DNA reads TGTGCCAGCAGCTCGGGACCGGGAACGGAGGGGTTTGGGCAGTACTTC. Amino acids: CASSSGPGTEGFGQYF. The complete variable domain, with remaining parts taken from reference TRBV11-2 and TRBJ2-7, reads EAGVAQSPRYKIIEKRQSVAFWCNPISGHATLYWYQQILGQGPKLLIQFQNNGVVDDSQLPKDRFSAERLKGVDSTLKIQPAKLEDSAVYLCASSSGPGTEGFGQYFGPGTRLTVT.

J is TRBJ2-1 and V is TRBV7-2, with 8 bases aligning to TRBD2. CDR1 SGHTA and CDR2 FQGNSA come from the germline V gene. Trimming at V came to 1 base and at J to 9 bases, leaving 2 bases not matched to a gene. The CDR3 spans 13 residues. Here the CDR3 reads CASSLGLAGEQFF. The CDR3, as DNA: TGTGCCAGCAGCTTAGGTCTAGCGGGTGAGCAGTTCTTC. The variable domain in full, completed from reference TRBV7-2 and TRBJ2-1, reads GAGVSQSPSNKVTEKGKDVELRCDPISGHTALYWYRQSLGQGLEFLIYFQGNSAPDKSGLPSDRFSAERTGGSVSTLTIQRTQQEDSAVYLCASSLGLAGEQFFGPGTRLTVL.

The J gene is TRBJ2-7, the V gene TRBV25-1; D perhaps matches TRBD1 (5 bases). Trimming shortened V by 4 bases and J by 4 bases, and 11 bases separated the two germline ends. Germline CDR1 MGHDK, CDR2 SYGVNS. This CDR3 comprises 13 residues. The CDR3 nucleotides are TGTGCCAGCAGTGGTGCGACAGAATACGAGCAGTACTTC. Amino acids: CASSGATEYEQYF.

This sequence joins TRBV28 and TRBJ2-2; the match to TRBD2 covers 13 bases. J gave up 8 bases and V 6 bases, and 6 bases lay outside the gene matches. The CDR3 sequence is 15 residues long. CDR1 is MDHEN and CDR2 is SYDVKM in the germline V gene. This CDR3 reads CASRELGLAGGELFF. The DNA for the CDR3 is TGTGCCAGCAGAGAACTGGGACTAGCGGGAGGGGAGCTGTTTTTT.

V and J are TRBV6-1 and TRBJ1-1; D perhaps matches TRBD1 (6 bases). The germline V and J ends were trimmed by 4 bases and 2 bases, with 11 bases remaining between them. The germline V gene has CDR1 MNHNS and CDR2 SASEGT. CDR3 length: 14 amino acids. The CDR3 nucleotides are TGTGCCAGCAGTGCACTCAGGGGCAACACTGAAGCTTTCTTT. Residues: CASSALRGNTEAFF.

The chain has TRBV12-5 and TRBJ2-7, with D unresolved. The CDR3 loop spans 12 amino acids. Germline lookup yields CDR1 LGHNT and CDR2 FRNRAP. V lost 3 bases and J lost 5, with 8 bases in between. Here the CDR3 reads CASGLNTDEQYF. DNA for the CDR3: TGTGCTAGTGGTTTAAACACAGACGAGCAGTACTTC.

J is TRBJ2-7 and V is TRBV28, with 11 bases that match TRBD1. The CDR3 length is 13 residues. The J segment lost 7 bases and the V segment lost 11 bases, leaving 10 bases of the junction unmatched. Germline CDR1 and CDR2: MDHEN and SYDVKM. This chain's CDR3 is CALGGTGGREQYF. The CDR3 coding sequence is TGTGCCCTGGGGGGGACAGGGGGAAGGGAGCAGTACTTC.

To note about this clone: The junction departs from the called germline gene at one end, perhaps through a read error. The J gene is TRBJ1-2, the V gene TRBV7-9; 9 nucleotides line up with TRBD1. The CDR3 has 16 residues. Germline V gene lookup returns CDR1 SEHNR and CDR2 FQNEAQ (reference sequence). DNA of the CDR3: TGTGCCAGCAGCCCAGAAGCGGGACAGGGTAACGATGGCTACACCTTC. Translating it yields CASSPEAGQGNDGYTF.

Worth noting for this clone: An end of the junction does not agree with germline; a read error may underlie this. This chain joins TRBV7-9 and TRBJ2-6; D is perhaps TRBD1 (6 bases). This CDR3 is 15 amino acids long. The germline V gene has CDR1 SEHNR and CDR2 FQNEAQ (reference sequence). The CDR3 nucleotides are TGTTCCAGCAGCCAACAGGGCTCTGGGGCCAACGTCCTGACTTTC. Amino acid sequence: CSSSQQGSGANVLTF.

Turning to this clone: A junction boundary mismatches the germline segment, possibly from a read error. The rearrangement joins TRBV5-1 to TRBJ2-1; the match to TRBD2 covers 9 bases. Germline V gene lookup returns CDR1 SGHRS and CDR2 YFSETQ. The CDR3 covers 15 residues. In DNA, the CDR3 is TGCGCCAGCAGCTTTGGGCGGGGGGGGTACAGTGAGCAGTTCTTC. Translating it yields CASSFGRGGYSEQFF.

CDR3 nucleotide sequence: TGTGCCAGTCAGAGTTCTAGCGGTGCCTACGAGCAGTACTTC. This sequence encodes CASQSSSGAYEQYF. The V call is TRBV6-5, the J call TRBJ2-7; 7 bases are a match to TRBD2. The CDR3 extends over 14 amino acids. The J segment lost 2 bases and the V segment lost 9 bases, leaving 10 bases of the junction unmatched. CDR1 is MNHEY and CDR2 is SVGAGI in the germline V gene.

The CDR3: CASSPRQGDGYTF. CDR3 nucleotides: TGCGCCAGCAGCCCGAGACAGGGAGATGGCTACACCTTC. V usage is TRBV5-1 and J usage is TRBJ1-2; 7 bases line up with TRBD1. V trimming: 4 bases; J trimming: 6 bases; junction bases outside the gene matches: 6. In germline, CDR1 is SGHRS, CDR2 YFSETQ. This CDR3 has 13 residues.

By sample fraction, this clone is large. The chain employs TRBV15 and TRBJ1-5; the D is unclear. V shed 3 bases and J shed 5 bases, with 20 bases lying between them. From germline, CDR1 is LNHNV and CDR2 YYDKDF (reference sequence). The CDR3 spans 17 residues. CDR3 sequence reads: CATSSPYLAGDDQPQHF. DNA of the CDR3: TGTGCCACCAGCAGCCCTTATTTGGCGGGAGATGATCAGCCCCAGCATTTT.

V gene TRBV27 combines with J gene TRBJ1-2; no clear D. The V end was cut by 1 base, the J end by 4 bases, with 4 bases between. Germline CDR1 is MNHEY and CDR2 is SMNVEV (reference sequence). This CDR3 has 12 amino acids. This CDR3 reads CASSLYGYGYTF. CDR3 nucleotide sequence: TGTGCCAGCAGTTTATACGGCTATGGCTACACCTTC.